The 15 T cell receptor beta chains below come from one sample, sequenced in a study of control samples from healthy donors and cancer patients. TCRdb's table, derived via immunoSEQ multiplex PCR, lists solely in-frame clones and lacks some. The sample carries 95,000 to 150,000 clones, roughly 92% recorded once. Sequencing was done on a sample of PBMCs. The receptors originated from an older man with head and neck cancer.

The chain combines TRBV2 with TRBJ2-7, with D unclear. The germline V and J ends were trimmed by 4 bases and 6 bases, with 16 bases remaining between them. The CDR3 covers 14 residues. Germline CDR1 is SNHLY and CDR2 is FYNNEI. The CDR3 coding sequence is TGTGCCAGCAGTGGGCCATCCCCTCTGGGCGAGCAGTACTTC. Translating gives CASSGPSPLGEQYF. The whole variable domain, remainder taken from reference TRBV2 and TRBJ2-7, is EPEVTQTPSHQVTQMGQEVILRCVPISNHLYFYWYRQILGQKVEFLVSFYNNEISEKSEIFDDQFSVERPDGSNFTLKIRSTKLEDSAMYFCASSGPSPLGEQYFGPGTRLTVT.

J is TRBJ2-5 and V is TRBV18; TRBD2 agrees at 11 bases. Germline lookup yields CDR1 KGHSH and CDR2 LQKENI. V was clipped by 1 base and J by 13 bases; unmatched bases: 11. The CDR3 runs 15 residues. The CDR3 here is CASSPLASGRSFLYF. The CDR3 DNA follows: TGTGCCAGCTCACCACTGGCTAGCGGGAGGTCGTTTTTGTACTTC.

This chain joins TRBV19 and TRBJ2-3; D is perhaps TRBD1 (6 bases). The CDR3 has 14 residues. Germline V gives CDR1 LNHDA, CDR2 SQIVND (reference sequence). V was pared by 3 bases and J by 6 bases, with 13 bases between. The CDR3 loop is CASSMGQATDTQYF. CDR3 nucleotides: TGTGCCAGTAGTATGGGACAAGCTACTGATACGCAGTATTTT.

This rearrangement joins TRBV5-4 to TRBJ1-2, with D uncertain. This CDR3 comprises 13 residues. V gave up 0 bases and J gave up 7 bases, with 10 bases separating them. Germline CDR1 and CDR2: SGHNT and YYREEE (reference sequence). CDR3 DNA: TGTGCCAGCAGCTTGGGGACCGATCTTGGCTACACCTTC. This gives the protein CASSLGTDLGYTF.

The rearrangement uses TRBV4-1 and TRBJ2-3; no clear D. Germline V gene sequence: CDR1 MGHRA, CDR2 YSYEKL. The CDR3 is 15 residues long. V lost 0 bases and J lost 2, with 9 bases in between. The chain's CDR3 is CASSQETLNTDTQYF. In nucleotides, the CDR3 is TGCGCCAGCAGCCAAGAAACACTCAACACAGATACGCAGTATTTT.

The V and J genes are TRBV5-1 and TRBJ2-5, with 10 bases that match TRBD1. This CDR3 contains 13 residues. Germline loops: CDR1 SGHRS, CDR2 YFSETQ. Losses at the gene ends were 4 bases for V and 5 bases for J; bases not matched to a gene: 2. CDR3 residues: CASSLDRGETQYF. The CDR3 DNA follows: TGCGCCAGCAGCCTGGACAGGGGGGAGACCCAGTACTTC.

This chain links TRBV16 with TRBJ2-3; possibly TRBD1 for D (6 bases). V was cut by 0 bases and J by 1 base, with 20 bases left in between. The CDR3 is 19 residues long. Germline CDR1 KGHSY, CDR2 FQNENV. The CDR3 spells CASSQSTSLTGRRTDTQYF. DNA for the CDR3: TGTGCCAGCAGCCAATCGACCTCATTGACAGGCCGGCGCACAGATACGCAGTATTTT. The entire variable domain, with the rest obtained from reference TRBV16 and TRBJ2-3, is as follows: GEEVAQTPKHLVRGEGQKAKLYCAPIKGHSYVFWYQQVLKNEFKFLISFQNENVFDETGMPKERFSAKCLPNSPCSLEIQATKLEDSAVYFCASSQSTSLTGRRTDTQYFGPGTRLTVL.

CDR3 sequence (DNA): TGTGCCAGCAGTGATAACAGGGTATTTCGTGAAAAACTGTTTTTT. Translating it yields CASSDNRVFREKLFF. V and J are TRBV2 and TRBJ1-4; a possible D gene is TRBD1 (6 bases). V lost 3 bases, J lost 7 bases, and 15 bases lay in between. The CDR3 is 15 residues long. The germline V gene has CDR1 SNHLY and CDR2 FYNNEI.

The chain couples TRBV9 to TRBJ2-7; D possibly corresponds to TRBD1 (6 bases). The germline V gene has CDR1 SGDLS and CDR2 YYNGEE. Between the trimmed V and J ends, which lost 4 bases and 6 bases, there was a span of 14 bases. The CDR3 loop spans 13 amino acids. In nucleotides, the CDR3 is TGTGCCAGCAGCCGCAGAGGGGGAAGCGAGCAGTACTTC. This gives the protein CASSRRGGSEQYF.

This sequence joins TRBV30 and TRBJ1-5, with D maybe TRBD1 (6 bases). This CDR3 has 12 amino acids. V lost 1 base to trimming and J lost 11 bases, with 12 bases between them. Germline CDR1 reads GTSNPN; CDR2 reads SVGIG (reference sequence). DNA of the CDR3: TGTGCCTGGAGTGGGGGGGCCTCAGCCCAGCATTTT. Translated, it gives CAWSGGASAQHF.

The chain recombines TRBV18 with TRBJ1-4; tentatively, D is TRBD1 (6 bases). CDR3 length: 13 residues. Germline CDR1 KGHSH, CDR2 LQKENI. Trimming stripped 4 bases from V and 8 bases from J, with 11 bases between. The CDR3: CASSRGAEEKLFF. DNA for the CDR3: TGTGCCAGCTCACGGGGGGCAGAAGAAAAACTGTTTTTT.

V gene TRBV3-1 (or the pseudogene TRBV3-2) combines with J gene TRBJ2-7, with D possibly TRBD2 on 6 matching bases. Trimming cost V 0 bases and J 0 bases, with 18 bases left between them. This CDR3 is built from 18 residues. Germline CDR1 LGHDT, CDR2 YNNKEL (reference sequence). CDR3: CASSQDRSGSPNSYEQYF. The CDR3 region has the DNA TGTGCCAGCAGCCAAGATAGAAGCGGGTCCCCCAACTCCTACGAGCAGTACTTC.

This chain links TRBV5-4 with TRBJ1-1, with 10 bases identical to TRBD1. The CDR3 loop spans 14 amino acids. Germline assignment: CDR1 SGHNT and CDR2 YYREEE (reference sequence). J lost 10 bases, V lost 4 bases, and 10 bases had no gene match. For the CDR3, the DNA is TGTGCCAGCAGCGTTCGACAGGGGGCTCCAGTAGCTTTCTTT. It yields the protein CASSVRQGAPVAFF.

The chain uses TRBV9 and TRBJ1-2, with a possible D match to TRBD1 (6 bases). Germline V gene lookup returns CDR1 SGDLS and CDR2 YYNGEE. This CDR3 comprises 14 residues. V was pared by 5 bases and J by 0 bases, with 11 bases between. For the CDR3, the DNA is TGTGCCAGCAGGCAGACAGGAACTAACTATGGCTACACCTTC. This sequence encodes CASRQTGTNYGYTF.

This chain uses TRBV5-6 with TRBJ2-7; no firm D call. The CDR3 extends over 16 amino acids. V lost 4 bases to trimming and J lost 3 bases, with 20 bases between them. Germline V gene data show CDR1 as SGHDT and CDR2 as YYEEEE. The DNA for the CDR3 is TGTGCCAGCAGCCGTAAGACCCGACCAAAACGCTACGAGCAGTACTTC. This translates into CASSRKTRPKRYEQYF.